The present T cell receptor (beta chain) was sequenced within a study of shared clonotypes between healthy human individuals. Study-wide points: Investigators collected only blood, and repertoires in tissues likely differ. In the sorted subsets, rarefaction showed sequencing was incomplete despite large depth.

Profiled with immunoSEQ multiplex PCR; TCRdb holds only in-frame clones, not every one. The data show just over 2,000,000 clones, over 85% seen once. In the naive CD8 group, cells lacked CD45RO and were positively selected for CCR7, so terminally differentiated effector memory CD45RA+ cells were left out. This clone came up once. Its matching antigen is unknown. Trimming stripped 4 bases from V and 4 bases from J, with 10 bases between. CDR1 and CDR2 (germline): SNHLY, FYNNEI. The CDR3 spans 13 residues. This TCR came from a man aged 18 to 30 in good health. Sequenced material: naive CD8+ T cells sorted from blood. The chain has TRBV2 and TRBJ1-1; D uncertain. For the CDR3, the DNA is TGTGCCAGCAGTGGGGAGGGAAGCACTGAAGCTTTCTTT. Its protein is CASSGEGSTEAFF.